This section outlines one T cell receptor (beta chain) sequence together with its context. The antigen is unknown. Each TCR beta library was made by quantitative 5'-RACE that incorporated molecular barcodes. In TCRdb, the 5' RACE reads were re-called with MiXCR into one record per CDR3 protein. In the table there are fewer than 450,000 distinct CDR3 sequences, approximately 17% of which are singletons. This CDR3 contains 16 residues. V lost 0 bases to trimming and J lost 12 bases; unmatched junction nucleotides: 7. Germline lookup yields CDR1 KGHSH and CDR2 LQKENI. These data originate in a study of CD8 T cells in ankylosing spondylitis. Study results and caveats: Disease-linked clones bore a CD8+ phenotype and were relatively rare in peripheral blood. Characteristic of ankylosing spondylitis blood, it appeared, was a TCR beta motif comprising about eight highly homologous variants. Disease-linked clones were reportedly significantly enriched in matched ankylosing spondylitis synovial fluid.

This receptor was taken from a male donor with ankylosing spondylitis. The sequenced sample consisted of blood, either unsorted or a sorted T cell fraction (not recorded which). The chain has TRBV18 and TRBJ2-1; TRBD2 matches 14 bases. Here the CDR3 reads CASSPPGLAGEARQFF. For the CDR3, the DNA is TGTGCCAGCTCACCACCGGGACTAGCGGGAGAGGCCCGGCAGTTCTTC.